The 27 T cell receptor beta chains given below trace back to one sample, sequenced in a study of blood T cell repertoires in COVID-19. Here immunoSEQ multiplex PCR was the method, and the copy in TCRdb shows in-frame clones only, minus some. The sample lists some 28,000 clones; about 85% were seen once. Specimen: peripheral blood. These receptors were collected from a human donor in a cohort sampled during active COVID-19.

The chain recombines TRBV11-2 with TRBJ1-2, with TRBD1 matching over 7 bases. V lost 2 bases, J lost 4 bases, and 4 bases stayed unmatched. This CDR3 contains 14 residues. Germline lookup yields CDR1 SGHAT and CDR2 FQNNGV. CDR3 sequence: CASSLRGQSYGYTF. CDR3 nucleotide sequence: TGTGCCAGCAGCTTAAGGGGACAGAGCTATGGCTACACCTTC.

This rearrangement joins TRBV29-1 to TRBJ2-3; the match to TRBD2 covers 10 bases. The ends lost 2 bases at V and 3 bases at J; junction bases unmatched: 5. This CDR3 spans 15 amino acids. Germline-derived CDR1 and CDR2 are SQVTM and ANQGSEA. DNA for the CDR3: TGCAGCGTTGAAAGGTCGGGACTAGCGACAGATACGCAGTATTTT. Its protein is CSVERSGLATDTQYF.

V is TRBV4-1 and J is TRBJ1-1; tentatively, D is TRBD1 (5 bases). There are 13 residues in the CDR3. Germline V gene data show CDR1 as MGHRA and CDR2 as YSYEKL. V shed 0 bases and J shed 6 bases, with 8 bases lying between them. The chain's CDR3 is CASSQDRVAEAFF. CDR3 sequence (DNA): TGCGCCAGCAGCCAAGACAGGGTGGCTGAAGCTTTCTTT.

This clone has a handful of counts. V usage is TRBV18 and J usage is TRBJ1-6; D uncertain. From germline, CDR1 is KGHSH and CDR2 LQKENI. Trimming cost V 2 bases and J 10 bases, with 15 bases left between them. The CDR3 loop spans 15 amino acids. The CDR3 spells CASSPGRVMESPLHF. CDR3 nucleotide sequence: TGTGCCAGCTCACCAGGTCGGGTGATGGAGTCACCCCTCCACTTT.

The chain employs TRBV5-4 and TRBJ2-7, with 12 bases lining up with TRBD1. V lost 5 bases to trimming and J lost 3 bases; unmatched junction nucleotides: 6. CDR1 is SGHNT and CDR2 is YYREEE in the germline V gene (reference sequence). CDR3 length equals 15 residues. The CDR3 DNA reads TGTGCCAGCAGGGGGGACAGGGGGCTGGTCTACGAGCAGTACTTC. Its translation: CASRGDRGLVYEQYF.

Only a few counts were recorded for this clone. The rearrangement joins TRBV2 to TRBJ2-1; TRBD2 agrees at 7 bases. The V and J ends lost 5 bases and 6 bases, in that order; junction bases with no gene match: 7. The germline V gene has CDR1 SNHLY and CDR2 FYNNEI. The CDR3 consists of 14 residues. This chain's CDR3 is CASSPKTSSNEQFF. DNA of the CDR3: TGTGCCAGCAGTCCCAAGACTAGCTCCAATGAGCAGTTCTTC. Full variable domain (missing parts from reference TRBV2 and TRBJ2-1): EPEVTQTPSHQVTQMGQEVILRCVPISNHLYFYWYRQILGQKVEFLVSFYNNEISEKSEIFDDQFSVERPDGSNFTLKIRSTKLEDSAMYFCASSPKTSSNEQFFGPGTRLTVL.

The CDR3 nucleotides read TGTGCCAGCAGCTTAGAACGATCCGGAGTCGGCGAGCAGTACTTC. Its translation is CASSLERSGVGEQYF. This chain connects TRBV7-6 to TRBJ2-7, with D uncertain. This CDR3 is built from 15 residues. Germline V CDR1 and CDR2: SGHVS, FNYEAQ. V gave up 1 base and J gave up 6 bases, with 16 bases separating them. The full variable domain, completed using reference TRBV7-6 and TRBJ2-7, is GAGVSQSPRYKVTKRGQDVALRCDPISGHVSLYWYRQALGQGPEFLTYFNYEAQQDKSGLPNDRFSAERPEGSISTLTIQRTEQRDSAMYRCASSLERSGVGEQYFGPGTRLTVT.

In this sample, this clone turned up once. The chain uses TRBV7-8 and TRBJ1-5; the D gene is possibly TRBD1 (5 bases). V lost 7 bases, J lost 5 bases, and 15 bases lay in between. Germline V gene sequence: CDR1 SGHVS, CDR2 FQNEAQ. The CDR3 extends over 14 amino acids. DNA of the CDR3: TGTGCCAGCATCCCTGGGGCGAACGATCAGCCCCAGCATTTT. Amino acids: CASIPGANDQPQHF.

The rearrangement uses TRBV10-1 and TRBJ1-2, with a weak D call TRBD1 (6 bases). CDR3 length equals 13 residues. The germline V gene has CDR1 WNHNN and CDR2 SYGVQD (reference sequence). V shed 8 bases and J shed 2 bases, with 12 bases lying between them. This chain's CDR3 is CASSPRGNYGYTF. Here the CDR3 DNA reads TGCGCCAGCTCCCCGAGGGGGAACTATGGCTACACCTTC.

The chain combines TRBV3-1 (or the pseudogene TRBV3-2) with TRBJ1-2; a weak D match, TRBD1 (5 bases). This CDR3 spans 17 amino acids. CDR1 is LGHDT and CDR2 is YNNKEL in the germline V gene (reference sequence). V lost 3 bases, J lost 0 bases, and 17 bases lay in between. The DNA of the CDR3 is TGTGCCAGCAGCCATATGGCGGGGCAGAAACCTAACTATGGCTACACCTTC. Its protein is CASSHMAGQKPNYGYTF.

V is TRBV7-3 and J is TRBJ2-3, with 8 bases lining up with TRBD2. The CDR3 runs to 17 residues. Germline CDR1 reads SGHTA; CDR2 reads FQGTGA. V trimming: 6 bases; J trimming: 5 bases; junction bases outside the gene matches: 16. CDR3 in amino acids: CASSSQPGLGTQDTQYF. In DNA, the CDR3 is TGTGCCAGCAGTTCCCAGCCGGGACTAGGGACGCAAGATACGCAGTATTTT.

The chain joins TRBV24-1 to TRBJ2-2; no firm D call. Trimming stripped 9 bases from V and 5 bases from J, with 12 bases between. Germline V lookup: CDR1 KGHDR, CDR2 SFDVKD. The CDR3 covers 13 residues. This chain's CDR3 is CATAPHETGELFF. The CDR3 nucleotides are TGTGCCACCGCCCCACATGAAACCGGGGAGCTGTTTTTT.

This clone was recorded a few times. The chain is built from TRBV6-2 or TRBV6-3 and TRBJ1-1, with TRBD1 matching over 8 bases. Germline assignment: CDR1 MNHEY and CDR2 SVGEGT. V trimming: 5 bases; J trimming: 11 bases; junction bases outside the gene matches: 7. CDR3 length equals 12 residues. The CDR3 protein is CASSPGTGGAFF. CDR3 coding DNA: TGTGCCAGCAGTCCCGGGACAGGAGGGGCTTTCTTT.

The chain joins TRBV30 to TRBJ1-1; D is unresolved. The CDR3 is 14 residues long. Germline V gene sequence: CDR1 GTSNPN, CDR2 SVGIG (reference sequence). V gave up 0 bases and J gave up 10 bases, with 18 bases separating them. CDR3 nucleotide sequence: TGTGCCTGGAGTGTTCGGGCCCGGACTTTAGGAGCTTTCTTT. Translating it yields CAWSVRARTLGAFF.

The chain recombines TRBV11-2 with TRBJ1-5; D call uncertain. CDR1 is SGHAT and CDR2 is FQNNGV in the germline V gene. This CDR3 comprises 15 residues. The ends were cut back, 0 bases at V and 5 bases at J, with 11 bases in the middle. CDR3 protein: CASSLDGGPDQPQHF. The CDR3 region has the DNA TGTGCCAGCAGCTTAGATGGAGGGCCTGATCAGCCCCAGCATTTT.

The CDR3 loop reads CASTRSDSFNQPQHF. The CDR3 DNA is TGTGCCAGCACCCGAAGTGACAGCTTCAATCAGCCCCAGCATTTT. V is TRBV6-5 and J is TRBJ1-5; possibly TRBD1 for D (5 bases). Deletions cut 7 bases from V and 3 bases from J, with 16 bases between. CDR3 size: 15 residues. Per the germline V gene, CDR1 is MNHEY and CDR2 is SVGAGI.

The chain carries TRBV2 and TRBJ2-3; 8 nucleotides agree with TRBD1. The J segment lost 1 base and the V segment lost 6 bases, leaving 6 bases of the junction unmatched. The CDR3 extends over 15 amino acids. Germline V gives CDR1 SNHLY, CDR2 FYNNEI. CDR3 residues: CASSLDRGGTDTQYF. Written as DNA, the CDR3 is TGTGCCAGCAGCCTCGACAGGGGTGGCACAGATACGCAGTATTTT.

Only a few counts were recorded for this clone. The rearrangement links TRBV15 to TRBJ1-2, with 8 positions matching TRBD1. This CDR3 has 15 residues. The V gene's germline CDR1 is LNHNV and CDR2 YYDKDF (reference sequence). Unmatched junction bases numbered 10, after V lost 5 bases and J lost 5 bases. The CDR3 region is CATSERTGSLYGYTF. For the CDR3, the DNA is TGTGCCACCAGCGAAAGGACAGGGTCATTATATGGCTACACCTTC.

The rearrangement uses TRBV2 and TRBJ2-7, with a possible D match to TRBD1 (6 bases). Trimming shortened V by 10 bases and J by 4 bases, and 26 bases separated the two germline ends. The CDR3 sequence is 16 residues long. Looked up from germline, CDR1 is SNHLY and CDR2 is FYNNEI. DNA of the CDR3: TGTGCCATCTCTCCCGCTGCTGGGGACACCATATACGAGCAGTACTTC. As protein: CAISPAAGDTIYEQYF.

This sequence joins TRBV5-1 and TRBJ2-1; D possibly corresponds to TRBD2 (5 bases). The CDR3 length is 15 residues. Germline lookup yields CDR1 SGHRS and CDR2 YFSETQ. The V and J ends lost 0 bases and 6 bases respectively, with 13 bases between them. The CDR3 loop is CASSLAPSSSNEQFF. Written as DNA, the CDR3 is TGCGCCAGCAGCTTGGCTCCTAGCTCGTCCAATGAGCAGTTCTTC.

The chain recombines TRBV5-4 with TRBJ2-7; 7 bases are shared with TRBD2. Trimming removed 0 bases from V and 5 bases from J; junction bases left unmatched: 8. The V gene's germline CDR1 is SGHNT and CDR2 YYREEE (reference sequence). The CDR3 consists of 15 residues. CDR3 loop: CASSLELAGVHEQYF. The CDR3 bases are TGTGCCAGCAGCTTGGAATTGGCGGGAGTCCACGAGCAGTACTTC.

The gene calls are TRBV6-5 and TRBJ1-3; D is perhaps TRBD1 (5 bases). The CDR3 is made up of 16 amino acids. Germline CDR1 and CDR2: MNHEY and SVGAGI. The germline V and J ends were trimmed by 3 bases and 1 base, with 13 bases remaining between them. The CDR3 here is CASSYGHSRSGNTIYF. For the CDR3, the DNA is TGTGCCAGCAGTTATGGACACAGCCGATCTGGAAACACCATATATTTT.

CDR3 coding DNA: TGCGCCAGCAGCTGGACAGGGGGCGGGCAAGAGACCCAGTACTTC. Translating gives CASSWTGGGQETQYF. The chain is built from TRBV5-1 and TRBJ2-5, with 11 bases identical to TRBD1. Germline lookup yields CDR1 SGHRS and CDR2 YFSETQ. Losses at the gene ends were 3 bases for V and 2 bases for J; bases not matched to a gene: 3. This CDR3 is 15 amino acids long. The complete variable domain, with remaining parts taken from reference TRBV5-1 and TRBJ2-5, reads KAGVTQTPRYLIKTRGQQVTLSCSPISGHRSVSWYQQTPGQGLQFLFEYFSETQRNKGNFPGRFSGRQFSNSRSEMNVSTLELGDSALYLCASSWTGGGQETQYFGPGTRLLVL.

The CDR3 loop is CASSRGAAETQYF. CDR3 DNA: TGTGCCAGCTCACGGGGCGCGGCGGAGACCCAGTACTTC. The chain joins TRBV18 to TRBJ2-5, with a possible D match to TRBD1 (5 bases). Germline CDR1 KGHSH, CDR2 LQKENI. The V gene lost 4 bases and the J gene lost 5 bases, with 11 bases spanning the gap. The CDR3 is made up of 13 amino acids.

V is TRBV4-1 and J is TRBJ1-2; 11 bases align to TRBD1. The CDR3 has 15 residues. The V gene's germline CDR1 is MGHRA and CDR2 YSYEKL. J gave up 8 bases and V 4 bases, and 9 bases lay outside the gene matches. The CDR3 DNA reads TGCGCCAGCAGCCTATCCCGGGACAGGGGGGAAGGCTACACCTTC. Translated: CASSLSRDRGEGYTF.

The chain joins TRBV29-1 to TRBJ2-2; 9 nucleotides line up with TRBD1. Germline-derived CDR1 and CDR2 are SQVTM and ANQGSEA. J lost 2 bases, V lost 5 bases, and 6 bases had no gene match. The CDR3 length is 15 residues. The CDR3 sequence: CSVPTGGLNTGELFF. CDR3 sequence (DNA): TGCAGCGTTCCCACAGGGGGCCTTAACACCGGGGAGCTGTTTTTT.

The CDR3 loop reads CSALAPDTIYF. The CDR3 DNA reads TGCAGTGCTCTAGCTCCGGACACCATATATTTT. The J gene is TRBJ1-3, the V gene TRBV20-1; D gene unclear. Germline assignment: CDR1 DFQATT and CDR2 SNEGSKA (reference sequence). The CDR3 is 11 residues long. The V and J ends lost 5 bases and 8 bases respectively, with 10 bases between them.